This TCR beta chain was observed in a study of technical replicates of blood from a few donors. Some clones are missing from TCRdb's copy, which holds only in-frame ones; the method was immunoSEQ multiplex PCR. Of over 50,000 clones detected, 97% appear once; the ten largest clones hold over 0.15%. This receptor was obtained from a human donor in good health. The material sequenced was T cells isolated from PBMCs.

The CDR3 DNA follows: TGTGCCAGCAGCCCCCGGGACATCTATGGCTACACCTTC. It specifies CASSPRDIYGYTF. The chain couples TRBV11-2 to TRBJ1-2; tentative D call: TRBD1 (6 bases). CDR1 is SGHAT, CDR2 FQNNGV, per germline. This CDR3 is built from 13 residues. V was cut by 5 bases and J by 4 bases, with 11 bases left in between. The full variable domain, completed using reference TRBV11-2 and TRBJ1-2, is EAGVAQSPRYKIIEKRQSVAFWCNPISGHATLYWYQQILGQGPKLLIQFQNNGVVDDSQLPKDRFSAERLKGVDSTLKIQPAKLEDSAVYLCASSPRDIYGYTFGSGTRLTVV.